These T cell receptor beta chains were read from a single sample in a study of T cells in localized non-small cell lung cancer. Using immunoSEQ multiplex PCR, the repertoire was profiled, and TCRdb retains in-frame clones only, with some absent. The sample holds 2,500 to 3,000 clones, roughly 32% seen once. The specimen was lung tumor tissue, collected before any cancer treatment. The receptors were gathered from a female donor at least 60 years old with stage II squamous cell lung carcinoma. CDR3s include the opening cysteine and the closing phenylalanine or tryptophan.

j_call cdr3_length v_call cdr3_aa
TRBJ1-2 12 TRBV6-8 CASGRTARGYTF
TRBJ2-2 14 TRBV10-2 CASSVQGGIGELFF
TRBJ1-2 14 TRBV14 CASSQGGTQGGYTF
TRBJ1-2 12 TRBV28 CASSLGKFGYTF
TRBJ2-7 16 TRBV1 CTSSQAPLAGVPEQYF
TRBJ1-3 16 TRBV12-5 CASARSTGVERNTIYF
TRBJ2-2 16 TRBV18 CASSLSSGDTTGELFF
TRBJ1-4 12 TRBV6-8 CASSLRTGKLFF
TRBJ2-7 15 TRBV5-1 CASSQDPTPPNEQYF
TRBJ1-2 17 TRBV11-3 CASSPEGRVVVDYGYTF
TRBJ2-3 15 TRBV11-3 CASSLSGRVVDTQYF
TRBJ2-7 15 TRBV6-8 CASSYRARSSYEQYF
TRBJ1-1 15 TRBV30 CAWSLPGQGKTEAFF
TRBJ1-5 17 TRBV11-3 CASSLEREDLSNQPQHF
TRBJ2-2 16 TRBV6-8 CASSYGLTGNTGELFF
TRBJ2-7 15 TRBV18 CASSPYGAGVIEQYF
TRBJ2-3 16 TRBV14 CASSLIAGKSTDTQYF
TRBJ1-1 13 TRBV7-1 CASSPQENTEAFF
TRBJ2-5 15 TRBV27 CASSSTGGAQETQYF
TRBJ1-4 16 TRBV19 CASSPYGQGLNEKLFF
TRBJ1-5 15 TRBV6-8 CASSSAQASGSPQHF
TRBJ2-1 13 TRBV10-2 CASSESMYNEQFF
TRBJ1-5 16 TRBV23-1 CASSPYEGLGSQPQHF
TRBJ1-2 13 TRBV6-8 CASSYDSTYGYTF
TRBJ2-2 15 TRBV11-3 CASSPPGRNTGELFF
TRBJ1-6 15 TRBV5-1 CASSFGAGGNSPLHF